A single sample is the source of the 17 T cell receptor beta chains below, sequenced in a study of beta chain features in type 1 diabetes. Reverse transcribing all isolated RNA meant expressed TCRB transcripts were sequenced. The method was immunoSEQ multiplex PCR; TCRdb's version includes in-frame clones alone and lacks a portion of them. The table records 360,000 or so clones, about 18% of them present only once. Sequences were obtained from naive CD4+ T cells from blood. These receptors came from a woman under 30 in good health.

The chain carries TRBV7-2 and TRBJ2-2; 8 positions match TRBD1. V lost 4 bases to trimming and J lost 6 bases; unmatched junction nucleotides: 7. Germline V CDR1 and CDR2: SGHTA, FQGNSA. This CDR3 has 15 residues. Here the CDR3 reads CASSSRTGIAGELFF. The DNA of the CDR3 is TGTGCCAGCAGCTCCCGGACAGGGATTGCCGGGGAGCTGTTTTTT.

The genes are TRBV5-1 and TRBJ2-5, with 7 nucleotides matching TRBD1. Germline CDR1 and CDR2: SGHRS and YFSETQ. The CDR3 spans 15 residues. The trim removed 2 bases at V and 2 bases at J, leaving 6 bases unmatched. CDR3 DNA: TGCGCCAGCAGCTTCCAGGGGGATATGCAAGAGACCCAGTACTTC. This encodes CASSFQGDMQETQYF. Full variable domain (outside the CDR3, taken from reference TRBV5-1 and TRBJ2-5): KAGVTQTPRYLIKTRGQQVTLSCSPISGHRSVSWYQQTPGQGLQFLFEYFSETQRNKGNFPGRFSGRQFSNSRSEMNVSTLELGDSALYLCASSFQGDMQETQYFGPGTRLLVL.

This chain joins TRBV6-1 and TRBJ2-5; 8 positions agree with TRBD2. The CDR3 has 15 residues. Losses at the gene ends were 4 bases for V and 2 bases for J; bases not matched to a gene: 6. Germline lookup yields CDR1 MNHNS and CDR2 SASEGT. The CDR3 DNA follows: TGTGCCAGCAGTGTCCCCGGCGGGAGGCAAGAGACCCAGTACTTC. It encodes CASSVPGGRQETQYF.

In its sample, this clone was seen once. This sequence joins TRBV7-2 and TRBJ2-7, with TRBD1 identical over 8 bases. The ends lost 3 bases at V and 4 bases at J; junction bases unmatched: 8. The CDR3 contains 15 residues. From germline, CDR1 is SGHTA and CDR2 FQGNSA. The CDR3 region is CASSLASQGAYEQYF. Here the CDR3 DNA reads TGTGCCAGCAGCTTGGCGTCCCAGGGGGCGTACGAGCAGTACTTC.

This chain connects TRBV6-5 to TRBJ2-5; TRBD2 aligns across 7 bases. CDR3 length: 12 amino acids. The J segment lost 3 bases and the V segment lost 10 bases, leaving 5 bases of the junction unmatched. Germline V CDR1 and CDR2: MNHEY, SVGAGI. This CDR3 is CATGREEETQYF. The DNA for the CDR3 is TGTGCCACCGGACGGGAGGAAGAGACCCAGTACTTC.

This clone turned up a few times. The CDR3 coding sequence is TGTGCCAGCGCCAGACAGGGTGGCGGCTACACCTTC. Amino acids: CASARQGGGYTF. The chain combines TRBV6-5 with TRBJ1-2; TRBD1 agrees at 7 bases. The germline CDR1 and CDR2 sequences are MNHEY and SVGAGI. This CDR3 is 12 amino acids long. The J segment lost 8 bases and the V segment lost 8 bases, leaving 8 bases of the junction unmatched.

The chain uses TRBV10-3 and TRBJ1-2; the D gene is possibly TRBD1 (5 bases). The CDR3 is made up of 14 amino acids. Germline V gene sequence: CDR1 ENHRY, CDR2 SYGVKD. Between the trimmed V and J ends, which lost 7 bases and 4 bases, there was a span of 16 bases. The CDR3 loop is CAIKGVKVGYGYTF. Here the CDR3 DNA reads TGTGCCATCAAAGGGGTGAAGGTTGGCTATGGCTACACCTTC.

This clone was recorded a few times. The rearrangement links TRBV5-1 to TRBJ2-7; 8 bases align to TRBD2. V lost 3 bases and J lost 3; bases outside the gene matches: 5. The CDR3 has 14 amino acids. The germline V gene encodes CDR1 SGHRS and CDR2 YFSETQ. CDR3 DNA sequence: TGCGCCAGCAGCTCCCCCGGGGGGGACTACGAGCAGTACTTC. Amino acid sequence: CASSSPGGDYEQYF.

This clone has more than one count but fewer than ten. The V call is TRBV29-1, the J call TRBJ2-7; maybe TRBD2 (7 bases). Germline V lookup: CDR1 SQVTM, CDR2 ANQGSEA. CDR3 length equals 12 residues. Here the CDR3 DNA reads TGCTCCGGGGCGGGGGCTGGGTACGAGCAGTACTTC. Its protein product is CSGAGAGYEQYF.

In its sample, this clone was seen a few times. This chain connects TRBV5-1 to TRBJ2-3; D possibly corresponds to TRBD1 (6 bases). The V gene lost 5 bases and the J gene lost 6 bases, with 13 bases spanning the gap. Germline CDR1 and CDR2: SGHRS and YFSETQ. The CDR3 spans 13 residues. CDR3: CASSLGAGDTQYF. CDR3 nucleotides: TGCGCCAGCAGTCTGGGGGCCGGGGATACGCAGTATTTT.

In DNA form, the CDR3 reads TGTGCCAGCAGCGTAGCGGACTATCAAGAGACCCAGTACTTC. It codes for CASSVADYQETQYF. The chain has TRBV9 and TRBJ2-5; tentatively, D is TRBD2 (6 bases). This CDR3 has 14 residues. The V gene's germline CDR1 is SGDLS and CDR2 YYNGEE. The V and J ends lost 0 bases and 2 bases respectively, with 8 bases between them.

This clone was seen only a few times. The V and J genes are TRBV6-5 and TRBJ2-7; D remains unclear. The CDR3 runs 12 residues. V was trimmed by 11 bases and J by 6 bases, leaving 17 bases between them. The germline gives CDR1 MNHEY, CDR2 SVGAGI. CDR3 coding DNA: TGTGCCGCTGAACGGCCGTCGGGCGAGCAGTACTTC. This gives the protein CAAERPSGEQYF.

DNA for the CDR3: TGTGCCAGCAGCCCCATGAGGACTAGCGAGAGTTCAGATACGCAGTATTTT. The encoded protein is CASSPMRTSESSDTQYF. V is TRBV4-2 and J is TRBJ2-3, with TRBD2 identical over 9 bases. The CDR3 contains 17 residues. Trimming at V came to 4 bases and at J to 4 bases, leaving 12 bases not matched to a gene. CDR1 LGHNA and CDR2 YNFKEQ come from the germline V gene.

This chain's CDR3 is CASSSGLEAHEQYF. The CDR3 DNA reads TGTGCCAGCAGCTCGGGACTAGAGGCCCACGAGCAGTACTTC. The chain recombines TRBV9 with TRBJ2-7, with 8 bases that match TRBD2. V lost 4 bases, J lost 5 bases, and 8 bases stayed unmatched. There are 14 residues in the CDR3. Per the germline V gene, CDR1 is SGDLS and CDR2 is YYNGEE.

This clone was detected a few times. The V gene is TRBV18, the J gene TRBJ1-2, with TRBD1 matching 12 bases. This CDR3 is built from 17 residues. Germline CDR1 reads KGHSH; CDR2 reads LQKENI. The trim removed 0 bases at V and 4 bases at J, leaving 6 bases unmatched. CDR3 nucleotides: TGTGCCAGCTCACCACCGTACGGGACAGGGGGCTCCTATGGCTACACCTTC. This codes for CASSPPYGTGGSYGYTF.

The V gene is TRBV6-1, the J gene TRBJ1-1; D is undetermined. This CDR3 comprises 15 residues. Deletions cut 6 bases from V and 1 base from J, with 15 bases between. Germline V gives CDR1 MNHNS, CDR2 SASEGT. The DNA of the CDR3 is TGTGCCAGCAGCTTATACACCTTAAGGAACACTGAAGCTTTCTTT. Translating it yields CASSLYTLRNTEAFF.

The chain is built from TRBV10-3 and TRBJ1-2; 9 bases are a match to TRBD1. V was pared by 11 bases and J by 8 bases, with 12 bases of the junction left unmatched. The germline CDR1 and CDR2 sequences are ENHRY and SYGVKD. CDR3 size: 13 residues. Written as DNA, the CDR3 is TGTGCCCACGCTACAGGGGGCGAATCGGGCTACACCTTC. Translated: CAHATGGESGYTF.